This T cell receptor beta chain was obtained from a study of T cell responses to AZD1222 COVID-19 vaccine. Study-level findings and limits: Along spike, vaccine-associated CD4 TCRs were found throughout, with dominance at 160-218 and 743-854. Clonal diversity was possibly underestimated; the donors were predominantly white British and more often female. Researchers took repertoire samples only after the peak T cell response had come.

Assay: immunoSEQ multiplex PCR; the TCRdb copy retains only in-frame clones and omits some. The table records under 130,000 clones, 85% to 90% of them present only once. Pooling covered second doses at about 4 or about 12 weeks. With respect to this clone: Its specificity is unknown.

The sequence was obtained from an adult who received the AZD1222 COVID-19 vaccine. The material sequenced was peripheral blood, taken 28 days after the second AZD1222 dose.

CDR3 sequence: CASSPSPNYGYTF. DNA of the CDR3: TGTGCCAGCAGCCCGTCCCCAAACTATGGCTACACCTTC. The chain uses TRBV28 and TRBJ1-2; no clear D. The CDR3 covers 13 residues. Germline V gene data show CDR1 as MDHEN and CDR2 as SYDVKM. V lost 6 bases to trimming and J lost 2 bases, with 10 bases between them.